What follows is one T cell receptor beta chain and its context. Its specificity is not known. Brentuximab vedotin exposure varied among the patients, all of whom had relapsed after autologous stem cell transplantation. Complete response, partial response or progressive disease constituted the best response categories observed. These data are taken from a study of PD-1 blockade in classical Hodgkin lymphoma. Broader study findings: Possible causes of repertoire differences, disease activity or prior therapy, remain undefined. Compared with healthy donors, newly diagnosed patients reportedly showed lower baseline TCR diversity. A significant rise in TCR diversity was seen by C4D1 for CD4+ cells but not for CD8+ cells.

TCRdb keeps only in-frame clones here, not all; method: immunoSEQ multiplex PCR. The data show 100,000 or so clones, around nine tenths seen once. The germline CDR1 and CDR2 sequences are LNHDA and SQIVND (reference sequence). Trimming removed 7 bases at V and 6 bases at J, with 21 bases between. The length of the CDR3 is 15 residues. The J gene is TRBJ1-1, the V gene TRBV19, with D hard to call. The input for sequencing was peripheral blood mononuclear cells (PBMCs), taken before the second cycle of nivolumab. This clonotype originated in a human donor with classical Hodgkin lymphoma. CDR3 in DNA: TGTGCCAGTAACAACGGATACAGTTCTTTTTCTGAAGCTTTCTTT. This translates into CASNNGYSSFSEAFF.